These 26 T cell receptor beta chains were all obtained from the same sample, sequenced in a study of shared clonotypes between healthy human individuals. The assay was immunoSEQ multiplex PCR, and TCRdb's table has in-frame clones only and misses some. The data show 600,000 or so clones, 98% seen once. Naive CD8 cells, CD45RO-negative and positively selected for CCR7, excluded terminally differentiated effector memory CD45RA+ cells. Sample: naive CD8+ T cells sorted from blood. The source is a man under 40 in good health.

In nucleotides, the CDR3 is TGTGCCAGCTCACCATCAGATCAGCCCCAGCATTTT. Its protein is CASSPSDQPQHF. The chain uses TRBV18 and TRBJ1-5, with unresolved D. The CDR3 contains 12 residues. Germline V gene lookup returns CDR1 KGHSH and CDR2 LQKENI. The ends were cut back, 2 bases at V and 5 bases at J, with 4 bases in the middle.

This chain joins TRBV25-1 and TRBJ2-5; no firm D call. Trimming took off 0 bases at V and 2 bases at J, with 10 bases between the two ends. Germline loops: CDR1 MGHDK, CDR2 SYGVNS. CDR3 length: 15 amino acids. CDR3 region: CASSEYGTEQETQYF. The DNA for the CDR3 is TGTGCCAGCAGTGAATACGGCACGGAACAAGAGACCCAGTACTTC.

The J gene is TRBJ2-2, the V gene TRBV28; a possible D gene is TRBD2 (5 bases). From germline, CDR1 is MDHEN and CDR2 SYDVKM. The CDR3 contains 15 residues. With 2 bases removed from V and 4 bases from J, the gap between germline ends came to 11 bases. The CDR3 DNA follows: TGTGCCAGCAGTTTACCGAACCGGGGCACCGGGGAGCTGTTTTTT. Translating it yields CASSLPNRGTGELFF.

This sequence joins TRBV27 and TRBJ2-7; D gene unclear. The germline V gene has CDR1 MNHEY and CDR2 SMNVEV (reference sequence). The CDR3 runs 16 residues. The V and J ends lost 5 bases and 4 bases respectively, with 21 bases between them. CDR3 DNA: TGTGCCAGCAGTCCCTCTTCGGGTACTCTCAGTTACGAGCAGTACTTC. Amino acid sequence: CASSPSSGTLSYEQYF.

The chain couples TRBV13 to TRBJ2-1; 14 bases map to TRBD2. J lost 5 bases, V lost 3 bases, and 6 bases had no gene match. From germline, CDR1 is PRHDT and CDR2 FYEKMQ (reference sequence). The length of the CDR3 is 17 residues. CDR3 coding DNA: TGTGCCAGCAGCTTGGGGACTAGCGGGAGTGGGGACAATGAGCAGTTCTTC. This codes for CASSLGTSGSGDNEQFF.

The V call is TRBV2, the J call TRBJ2-7; possible D gene TRBD1, 6 bases. This CDR3 region has 14 residues. V lost 5 bases and J 0 bases, leaving 11 bases between the germline ends. Germline V gene sequence: CDR1 SNHLY, CDR2 FYNNEI. Here the CDR3 reads CASSPGETSYEQYF. As DNA, the CDR3 is TGTGCCAGCAGTCCAGGGGAAACCTCCTACGAGCAGTACTTC. Looking up the rest from reference TRBV2 and TRBJ2-7 gives the full variable domain: EPEVTQTPSHQVTQMGQEVILRCVPISNHLYFYWYRQILGQKVEFLVSFYNNEISEKSEIFDDQFSVERPDGSNFTLKIRSTKLEDSAMYFCASSPGETSYEQYFGPGTRLTVT.

The chain has TRBV29-1 and TRBJ2-1; 11 nucleotides match TRBD2. J gave up 0 bases and V 1 base, and 8 bases lay outside the gene matches. The germline CDR1 and CDR2 sequences are SQVTM and ANQGSEA. The CDR3 extends over 18 amino acids. CDR3 coding DNA: TGCAGCGTTGAAGGGGGACTAGCGGCAAAGAGCTCCTACAATGAGCAGTTCTTC. It is translated as CSVEGGLAAKSSYNEQFF.

This chain uses TRBV9 with TRBJ2-1; D is undetermined. V was shortened by 4 bases and J by 4 bases, with 9 bases between the two germline ends. The CDR3 loop spans 13 amino acids. The germline V gene has CDR1 SGDLS and CDR2 YYNGEE. This CDR3 reads CASSLGNYNEQFF. In nucleotides, the CDR3 is TGTGCCAGCAGCCTGGGGAATTACAATGAGCAGTTCTTC.

A single count supports this clone. The genes are TRBV7-6 and TRBJ2-7; a weak D match, TRBD1 (6 bases). This CDR3 is built from 14 residues. In germline, CDR1 is SGHVS, CDR2 FNYEAQ. V lost 1 base and J 4 bases, leaving 11 bases between the germline ends. The CDR3 sequence: CASSLETGQYEQYF. The CDR3 region has the DNA TGTGCCAGCAGCTTAGAGACAGGACAATACGAGCAGTACTTC. The full variable domain, completed using reference TRBV7-6 and TRBJ2-7, is GAGVSQSPRYKVTKRGQDVALRCDPISGHVSLYWYRQALGQGPEFLTYFNYEAQQDKSGLPNDRFSAERPEGSISTLTIQRTEQRDSAMYRCASSLETGQYEQYFGPGTRLTVT.

The chain is built from TRBV28 and TRBJ2-1; D not resolved. The CDR3 sequence is 12 residues long. Looked up from germline, CDR1 is MDHEN and CDR2 is SYDVKM. The ends were cut back, 3 bases at V and 5 bases at J, with 5 bases in the middle. CDR3 in amino acids: CASSFSDNEQFF. Written as DNA, the CDR3 is TGTGCCAGCAGTTTCAGCGACAATGAGCAGTTCTTC.

This rearrangement joins TRBV11-2 to TRBJ2-1; unclear D gene. V was clipped by 5 bases and J by 5 bases, with 13 bases between them. CDR3 length equals 14 residues. Germline values: CDR1 SGHAT, CDR2 FQNNGV. CDR3 nucleotide sequence: TGTGCCAGCAGCGAAGACCCTGGCGACAATGAGCAGTTCTTC. Translation gives CASSEDPGDNEQFF.

In its sample, this clone was seen once. The same CDR3 also results from other DNA sequences found in this sample. The CDR3 reads CASSLNTGELFF. CDR3 nucleotide sequence: TGTGCCAGCAGCTTGAACACCGGGGAGCTGTTTTTT. The chain couples TRBV7-9 to TRBJ2-2; D remains ambiguous. Trimming pared 3 bases from V and 1 base from J, leaving 0 bases between. The CDR3 totals 12 residues. From germline, CDR1 is SEHNR and CDR2 FQNEAQ (reference sequence).

The genes are TRBV7-9 and TRBJ2-7, with 11 bases aligning to TRBD2. J lost 7 bases, V lost 5 bases, and 13 bases had no gene match. The length of the CDR3 is 16 residues. The germline gives CDR1 SEHNR, CDR2 FQNEAQ (reference sequence). The DNA for the CDR3 is TGTGCCAGCAGCGCCGAACCTCTAGCGGGAGGATGGGAGCAGTACTTC. Encoded protein: CASSAEPLAGGWEQYF.

The chain couples TRBV7-2 to TRBJ1-5; no clear D. This CDR3 has 14 residues. The V end was cut by 1 base, the J end by 4 bases, with 8 bases between. CDR1 and CDR2 (germline): SGHTA, FQGNSA. The CDR3, as DNA: TGTGCCAGCAGCTTAGAGGCGGGGAATCAGCCCCAGCATTTT. Its translation is CASSLEAGNQPQHF.

The rearrangement uses TRBV7-2 and TRBJ1-4; no definite D call. This CDR3 spans 15 amino acids. V dropped 5 bases and J dropped 8 bases, with 18 bases sitting between them. The V gene's germline CDR1 is SGHTA and CDR2 FQGNSA. CDR3 protein: CASSPTTRRREKLFF. CDR3 DNA: TGTGCCAGCAGCCCTACAACGAGGCGGAGAGAAAAACTGTTTTTT.

The rearrangement joins TRBV5-1 to TRBJ1-2; 8 bases are shared with TRBD1. The V segment lost 7 bases and the J segment 8 bases; nucleotides outside the gene matches: 4. In germline, CDR1 is SGHRS, CDR2 YFSETQ. This CDR3 comprises 11 residues. The CDR3 DNA reads as TGCGCCAGCCTGGACAGGGACGGCTACACCTTC. The encoded protein is CASLDRDGYTF.

The chain is built from TRBV11-1 and TRBJ2-1; D is tentatively TRBD1 or TRBD2 (5 bases each). Germline CDR1 and CDR2: SGHAT and FQDESV (reference sequence). V gave up 4 bases and J gave up 10 bases, with 20 bases separating them. CDR3 length: 15 residues. CDR3 sequence reads: CASSSRDPPTMEQFF. The DNA of the CDR3 is TGTGCCAGCAGCTCCCGGGACCCCCCAACAATGGAGCAGTTCTTC. Using reference TRBV11-1 and TRBJ2-1 for the parts outside the CDR3, the full variable domain is EAEVAQSPRYKITEKSQAVAFWCDPISGHATLYWYRQILGQGPELLVQFQDESVVDDSQLPKDRFSAERLKGVDSTLKIQPAELGDSAMYLCASSSRDPPTMEQFFGPGTRLTVL.

V is TRBV9 and J is TRBJ2-3; 9 bases fit TRBD2. The CDR3 runs to 17 residues. Germline V CDR1 and CDR2: SGDLS, YYNGEE. After removal of 0 bases from V and 0 bases from J, the junction contained 5 bases not matched to a gene. The CDR3 DNA is TGTGCCAGCAGCGTAGAAACTAGCGGGCCTAGCACAGATACGCAGTATTTT. Its protein is CASSVETSGPSTDTQYF.

The V gene is TRBV5-5, the J gene TRBJ2-7, with D possibly being TRBD1 or TRBD2 (5 bases each). Germline-derived CDR1 and CDR2 are SGHKS and YYEKEE (reference sequence). The V and J ends lost 4 bases and 0 bases respectively, with 14 bases between them. The CDR3 covers 15 residues. The CDR3 DNA is TGTGCCAGCAGCCCCGGACGGGACCTCTCCTACGAGCAGTACTTC. Protein product: CASSPGRDLSYEQYF.

In its sample, this clone was seen once. The chain employs TRBV6-4 and TRBJ2-1; D is undetermined. The ends were cut back, 0 bases at V and 0 bases at J, with 12 bases in the middle. Germline V gene sequence: CDR1 MRHNA, CDR2 SNTAGT. This CDR3 is built from 17 residues. In DNA form, the CDR3 reads TGTGCCAGCAGTGACTCGAGACGGACGAACTCCTACAATGAGCAGTTCTTC. It specifies CASSDSRRTNSYNEQFF.

This clone is a singleton in its sample. V and J are TRBV4-3 and TRBJ2-7; either TRBD1 or TRBD2 may fit D (5 bases each). V was cut by 4 bases and J by 7 bases, with 23 bases left in between. Germline V gene data show CDR1 as LGHNA and CDR2 as YSLEER. This CDR3 comprises 16 residues. The CDR3 protein is CASSLMVGADLFEQYF. The CDR3 DNA reads as TGCGCCAGCAGCCTCATGGTCGGGGCCGATCTCTTTGAGCAGTACTTC.

Worth noting for this clone: Its ends do not fully match the called genes, so a read error is possible. The CDR3 coding sequence is TGTGCCAGCAGTCACTCCGGGGGAAGGGTCTACGAGCAGTACTTC. Translating gives CASSHSGGRVYEQYF. The chain links TRBV6-5 to TRBJ2-7; D perhaps matches TRBD2 (6 bases). The CDR3 length is 15 residues. Looked up from germline, CDR1 is MNHEY and CDR2 is SVGAGI.

The chain uses TRBV6-5 and TRBJ2-1; the D gene is possibly TRBD2 (6 bases). Deletions cut 1 base from V and 6 bases from J, with 7 bases between. The CDR3 loop spans 13 amino acids. CDR1 MNHEY and CDR2 SVGAGI come from the germline V gene. CDR3 residues: CASSYFSGNEQFF. CDR3 DNA sequence: TGTGCCAGCAGTTACTTTAGCGGCAATGAGCAGTTCTTC.

The chain has TRBV4-1 and TRBJ2-1, with D hard to call. CDR3 length equals 16 residues. Germline V gene data show CDR1 as MGHRA and CDR2 as YSYEKL. Trimming left V 0 bases short and J 4 bases short, with 13 bases between. DNA for the CDR3: TGCGCCAGCAGCCAAGACCGGCCGGGCTTTTACAATGAGCAGTTCTTC. Protein sequence: CASSQDRPGFYNEQFF.

The chain is built from TRBV6-7 and TRBJ1-5, with unresolved D. TRBV6-7 has ORF status, its function being uncertain. V dropped 7 bases and J dropped 0 bases, with 16 bases sitting between them. CDR3 size: 16 residues. In DNA, the CDR3 is TGTGCCAGCATCCACGAGGAGGGTAATAGCAATCAGCCCCAGCATTTT. Encoded protein: CASIHEEGNSNQPQHF.

The V call is TRBV5-5, the J call TRBJ2-7, with D unresolved. Trimming stripped 2 bases from V and 5 bases from J, with 14 bases between. The CDR3 spans 14 residues. Germline CDR1 and CDR2: SGHKS and YYEKEE (reference sequence). CDR3 in amino acids: CASSFLRRQDEQYF. Here the CDR3 DNA reads TGTGCCAGCAGCTTTTTACGTCGCCAGGACGAGCAGTACTTC.